The 27 T cell receptor beta chains in this list originate from one sample, sequenced in a study of blood T cells in healthy people across ages. For the second PCR, which ran for about 6 to 11 cycles, a sample-barcoded 5' primer and a J-beta primer mix were used. TCRdb re-analysed the 5' RACE reads in MiXCR, keeping a single row per CDR3 protein. The table shows some 730,000 distinct CDR3 sequences, with 20% to 25% occurring only once. The sequencing input was blood. The source of these receptors is a man between 65 and 79 years old in good health.

The chain couples TRBV7-2 to TRBJ2-3; 10 bases agree with TRBD2. The V segment lost 5 bases and the J segment 3 bases; nucleotides outside the gene matches: 8. The V gene's germline CDR1 is SGHTA and CDR2 FQGNSA. The length of the CDR3 is 16 residues. The CDR3 loop reads CASSARSGGTTDTQYF. The CDR3 coding sequence is TGTGCCAGCAGCGCACGTAGCGGGGGGACTACAGATACGCAGTATTTT.

This clonotype was counted between two and nine times. V usage is TRBV27 and J usage is TRBJ1-6; D is undetermined. The V and J ends lost 6 bases and 10 bases respectively, with 16 bases between them. The CDR3 sequence is 14 residues long. Germline lookup yields CDR1 MNHEY and CDR2 SMNVEV (reference sequence). CDR3 sequence (DNA): TGTGCCAGCAGCCCACGACTGTTTCAATCACCCCTCCACTTT. Translated: CASSPRLFQSPLHF.

The chain has TRBV5-5 and TRBJ2-2, with D tentatively TRBD1 (6 bases). This CDR3 region has 17 residues. The germline CDR1 and CDR2 sequences are SGHKS and YYEKEE (reference sequence). The V and J ends lost 2 bases and 1 base respectively, with 15 bases between them. The CDR3 sequence is CASSFRQGLLNTGELFF. The CDR3 nucleotides read TGTGCCAGCAGCTTTCGCCAGGGGTTGTTGAACACCGGGGAGCTGTTTTTT. Variable domain in full (rest from reference TRBV5-5 and TRBJ2-2): DAGVTQSPTHLIKTRGQQVTLRCSPISGHKSVSWYQQVLGQGPQFIFQYYEKEERGRGNFPDRFSARQFPNYSSELNVNALLLGDSALYLCASSFRQGLLNTGELFFGEGSRLTVL.

The chain uses TRBV20-1 and TRBJ1-1, with TRBD1 identical over 9 bases. Looked up from germline, CDR1 is DFQATT and CDR2 is SNEGSKA (reference sequence). This CDR3 spans 16 amino acids. The junction had 13 bases not matched to a gene; V was cut back by 6 bases and J by 2 bases. In DNA form, the CDR3 reads TGCAGTGCCGAAAACTCCGGGACAGGGATAAACACTGAAGCTTTCTTT. As protein: CSAENSGTGINTEAFF.

V is TRBV12-3 or TRBV12-4 and J is TRBJ2-5; D is perhaps TRBD2 (6 bases). This CDR3 is built from 16 residues. V lost 5 bases, J lost 7 bases, and 23 bases lay in between. CDR3 sequence: CASSPADYWPRGTQYF. In nucleotides, the CDR3 is TGTGCCAGCAGTCCAGCGGACTATTGGCCAAGAGGGACCCAGTACTTC.

Turning to this clonotype: With a much larger clone just one base away, this may be a read error. J is TRBJ2-5 and V is TRBV28; TRBD1 matches at 8 bases. J lost 11 bases, V lost 11 bases, and 10 bases had no gene match. This CDR3 region has 11 residues. From germline, CDR1 is MDHEN and CDR2 SYDVKM. The CDR3 protein is CAGRSGTGQYF. As DNA, the CDR3 is TGTGCCGGCCGGTCCGGGACAGGACAGTACTTC.

The chain has TRBV7-2 and TRBJ1-5; D is unresolved. The CDR3 extends over 13 amino acids. CDR1 SGHTA and CDR2 FQGNSA come from the germline V gene. V lost 5 bases and J lost 0, with 5 bases in between. In DNA, the CDR3 is TGTGCCAGCAGCCAAGCTAGCAATCAGCCCCAGCATTTT. This encodes CASSQASNQPQHF.

V and J are TRBV28 and TRBJ1-4; no firm D call. Germline CDR1 is MDHEN and CDR2 is SYDVKM. Trimming left V 5 bases short and J 5 bases short, with 3 bases between. This CDR3 is built from 11 residues. The CDR3 DNA follows: TGTGCCAGCAGTGTAAATGAAAAACTGTTTTTT. Translation gives CASSVNEKLFF.

The table lists this clonotype with a few counts. The V and J genes are TRBV7-2 and TRBJ1-4, with a weak D call TRBD1 (5 bases). The germline V gene has CDR1 SGHTA and CDR2 FQGNSA. This CDR3 comprises 13 residues. Between the trimmed V and J ends, which lost 8 bases and 7 bases, there was a span of 14 bases. The CDR3 DNA reads as TGTGCCAGCGGCTCGGGGGTGGGTGAAAAACTGTTTTTT. Its protein product is CASGSGVGEKLFF. Combining the CDR3 with reference TRBV7-2 and TRBJ1-4 gives the whole variable domain GAGVSQSPSNKVTEKGKDVELRCDPISGHTALYWYRQSLGQGLEFLIYFQGNSAPDKSGLPSDRFSAERTGGSVSTLTIQRTQQEDSAVYLCASGSGVGEKLFFGSGTQLSVL.

The chain couples TRBV4-1 to TRBJ2-7, with D maybe TRBD1 (5 bases). CDR1 MGHRA and CDR2 YSYEKL come from the germline V gene. This CDR3 contains 18 residues. V was cut by 0 bases and J by 3 bases, with 21 bases left in between. The DNA for the CDR3 is TGCGCCAGCAGCCAAGATAGAGATAGGGGCAGGGCCTTCTACGAGCAGTACTTC. Encoded protein: CASSQDRDRGRAFYEQYF.

This clonotype appeared once. This chain links TRBV14 with TRBJ1-2, with 7 bases fitting TRBD1. Germline CDR1 reads SGHDN; CDR2 reads FVKESK. The CDR3 extends over 14 amino acids. Trimming at V came to 2 bases and at J to 8 bases, leaving 8 bases not matched to a gene. CDR3 loop: CASSQQQGLEGYTF. CDR3 sequence (DNA): TGTGCCAGCAGCCAACAACAGGGGTTGGAAGGCTACACCTTC.

Of note for this clonotype: The CDR3 does not end in the conserved phenylalanine or tryptophan, so this is likely a read error. This rearrangement joins TRBV7-6 to TRBJ2-1; D is possibly TRBD2 (6 bases). V was shortened by 1 base and J by 4 bases, with 14 bases between the two germline ends. The CDR3 is 16 amino acids. The germline V gene encodes CDR1 SGHVS and CDR2 FNYEAQ. The CDR3 reads CASSLEASGSYNEQFL. The CDR3 DNA follows: TGTGCCAGCAGCTTAGAAGCCAGCGGGTCTTACAATGAGCAGTTCCTC.

The genes are TRBV3-1 and TRBJ2-7; tentatively, D is TRBD2 (5 bases). This CDR3 has 13 amino acids. Germline V gives CDR1 LGHDT, CDR2 YNNKEL (reference sequence). Trimming took off 4 bases at V and 3 bases at J, with 10 bases between the two ends. CDR3 coding DNA: TGTGCCAGCAGCCGCCTCGGGGTCTACGAGCAGTACTTC. It encodes CASSRLGVYEQYF.

There are a few counts of this clonotype. The chain recombines TRBV27 with TRBJ1-2; 12 bases are shared with TRBD1. Trimming at V came to 5 bases and at J to 4 bases, leaving 14 bases not matched to a gene. Germline values: CDR1 MNHEY, CDR2 SMNVEV (reference sequence). The CDR3 covers 18 residues. In DNA form, the CDR3 reads TGTGCCAGCAGTCCCCTCAGGGACAGGGGGCGTAGGGGCTATGGCTACACCTTC. It is translated as CASSPLRDRGRRGYGYTF.

The chain employs TRBV29-1 and TRBJ2-3; D remains unclear. V was trimmed by 6 bases and J by 0 bases, leaving 4 bases between them. CDR1 is SQVTM, CDR2 ANQGSEA, per germline. The length of the CDR3 is 11 residues. The CDR3 bases are TGCAGCGTGTCTAGCACAGATACGCAGTATTTT. As protein: CSVSSTDTQYF.

V gene TRBV11-2 combines with J gene TRBJ1-2; 7 nucleotides align to TRBD1. Germline CDR1 reads SGHAT; CDR2 reads FQNNGV. The CDR3 is 13 residues long. The V gene end was trimmed by 4 bases and the J gene end by 7 bases; junction bases not matched to a gene: 6. CDR3 DNA: TGTGCCAGCAGCTCGGGACAGTTGGGTGGCTACACCTTC. It specifies CASSSGQLGGYTF.

The V and J genes are TRBV11-2 and TRBJ2-5; possibly TRBD2 for D (6 bases). V was clipped by 3 bases and J by 1 base, with 12 bases between them. Germline V gives CDR1 SGHAT, CDR2 FQNNGV. The CDR3 loop spans 15 amino acids. CDR3 protein: CASSFGPGSQETQYF. The CDR3 DNA follows: TGTGCCAGCAGCTTCGGCCCCGGGAGCCAAGAGACCCAGTACTTC. Combining the CDR3 with reference TRBV11-2 and TRBJ2-5 gives the whole variable domain EAGVAQSPRYKIIEKRQSVAFWCNPISGHATLYWYQQILGQGPKLLIQFQNNGVVDDSQLPKDRFSAERLKGVDSTLKIQPAKLEDSAVYLCASSFGPGSQETQYFGPGTRLLVL.

The genes are TRBV28 and TRBJ1-3; no reliable D call. The V end lost 3 bases, the J end lost 2 bases, and 8 bases lay between the germline ends. Germline lookup yields CDR1 MDHEN and CDR2 SYDVKM. This CDR3 is 14 amino acids long. The chain's CDR3 is CASSLVGTGNTIYF. DNA of the CDR3: TGTGCCAGCAGTTTGGTGGGGACTGGAAACACCATATATTTT.

The V gene is TRBV20-1, the J gene TRBJ2-7; TRBD1 aligns across 7 bases. The closer fit of TRBJ2-5 to the DNA end suggests the J call may be wrong. The CDR3 loop spans 14 amino acids. CDR1 and CDR2 from the germline V gene are DFQATT and SNEGSKA (reference sequence). The CDR3 here is CSATYRDRQETQYF. CDR3 nucleotide sequence: TGCAGTGCTACTTACCGGGACAGACAAGAGACCCAGTACTTC.

In nucleotides, the CDR3 is TGCGCCAGCAGCTTGTCTGTGGGAGAGGGCCAAGAGACCCAGTACTTC. It codes for CASSLSVGEGQETQYF. The chain links TRBV5-1 to TRBJ2-5; tentative D call: TRBD2 (5 bases). The CDR3 runs to 16 residues. Trimming stripped 1 base from V and 1 base from J, with 14 bases between. Looked up from germline, CDR1 is SGHRS and CDR2 is YFSETQ. Complete variable domain (other parts from reference TRBV5-1 and TRBJ2-5): KAGVTQTPRYLIKTRGQQVTLSCSPISGHRSVSWYQQTPGQGLQFLFEYFSETQRNKGNFPGRFSGRQFSNSRSEMNVSTLELGDSALYLCASSLSVGEGQETQYFGPGTRLLVL.

The rearrangement links TRBV20-1 to TRBJ2-3, with 7 bases matching TRBD1. This CDR3 has 14 residues. Germline V gene lookup returns CDR1 DFQATT and CDR2 SNEGSKA (reference sequence). The ends lost 6 bases at V and 6 bases at J; junction bases unmatched: 12. The CDR3 bases are TGCAGTGCCCCTGACAGGGTCGGTCAGGATACGCAGTATTTT. Translating gives CSAPDRVGQDTQYF.

This clonotype turned up a few times. The chain recombines TRBV28 with TRBJ2-1; 7 bases agree with TRBD2. V dropped 1 base and J dropped 4; count of bases not matched to a gene: 7. This CDR3 region has 16 residues. Germline lookup yields CDR1 MDHEN and CDR2 SYDVKM. In DNA, the CDR3 is TGTGCCAGCAGTTTATCCGGGACTAAGGTTTACAATGAGCAGTTCTTC. It codes for CASSLSGTKVYNEQFF. The full variable domain, its missing parts supplied by reference TRBV28 and TRBJ2-1, is DVKVTQSSRYLVKRTGEKVFLECVQDMDHENMFWYRQDPGLGLRLIYFSYDVKMKEKGDIPEGYSVSREKKERFSLILESASTNQTSMYLCASSLSGTKVYNEQFFGPGTRLTVL.

This chain connects TRBV29-1 to TRBJ2-3; D gene unclear. Germline CDR1 and CDR2: SQVTM and ANQGSEA. There are 13 residues in the CDR3. Trimming removed 3 bases from V and 5 bases from J, with 12 bases in between. The CDR3: CSVDPSNLDTQYF. For the CDR3, the DNA is TGCAGCGTTGATCCTAGTAATCTAGATACGCAGTATTTT.

This clonotype was counted a few times. This chain connects TRBV7-3 to TRBJ1-5; TRBD1 aligns across 8 bases. This CDR3 has 13 residues. V trimming: 2 bases; J trimming: 8 bases; junction bases outside the gene matches: 2. Germline V gene lookup returns CDR1 SGHTA and CDR2 FQGTGA. CDR3 amino acids: CASSLDRGKPQHF. The CDR3 nucleotides read TGTGCCAGCAGCTTAGACAGGGGTAAGCCCCAGCATTTT.

This chain uses TRBV10-1 with TRBJ2-5, with D tentatively TRBD1 (5 bases). V lost 4 bases and J lost 5, with 11 bases in between. Germline V gene sequence: CDR1 WNHNN, CDR2 SYGVQD (reference sequence). This CDR3 has 13 amino acids. The CDR3 region is CASSASGLETQYF. CDR3 nucleotide sequence: TGCGCCAGCAGTGCCTCAGGGCTTGAGACCCAGTACTTC.

As DNA, the CDR3 is TGCGCCAGCAGTGCGGCTAGCTCAGCTTTCTTT. Its protein product is CASSAASSAFF. The chain uses TRBV10-2 and TRBJ1-1; D gene uncertain. The CDR3 is 11 residues long. Germline V CDR1 and CDR2: WSHSY, SAAADI. With 4 bases removed from V and 10 bases from J, the gap between germline ends came to 10 bases.

The chain combines TRBV6-5 with TRBJ2-2; 10 bases agree with TRBD2. This CDR3 has 16 amino acids. Germline V gene data show CDR1 as MNHEY and CDR2 as SVGAGI. Unmatched junction bases numbered 9, after V lost 5 bases and J lost 6 bases. The CDR3 DNA reads TGTGCCAGCAGTCAGCGGGGGGGGAGGAATGCCGGGGAGCTGTTTTTT. Protein sequence: CASSQRGGRNAGELFF.